Below, 22 T cell receptor beta chains from the same sample are listed, as sequenced in a study of cytomegalovirus exposure and HLA in healthy donors. A multiplex PCR was run with 60 Vbeta primers and 13 Jbeta primers. Produced via immunoSEQ multiplex PCR; TCRdb's table is partial and in-frame only. The sample has fewer than 200,000 clones; 75% to 90% are singletons. The material sequenced was PBMCs. These receptor sequences come from a human donor in good health.

This clone was detected only once. The chain employs TRBV2 and TRBJ1-1; weak D call: TRBD1 (6 bases). Germline CDR1 and CDR2: SNHLY and FYNNEI. The CDR3 is 14 residues long. The germline V and J ends were trimmed by 6 bases and 2 bases, with 13 bases remaining between them. CDR3 bases: TGTGCCAGCAGCCGGACAGCTCTTAACACTGAAGCTTTCTTT. Protein: CASSRTALNTEAFF.

The sample holds one count of this clone. This rearrangement joins TRBV7-2 to TRBJ1-2; TRBD1 might be the D (6 bases). Looked up from germline, CDR1 is SGHTA and CDR2 is FQGNSA. V was clipped by 5 bases and J by 4 bases, with 11 bases between them. The CDR3 extends over 13 amino acids. The CDR3 DNA sequence: TGTGCCAGCAGCATTACAGGGCCCTATGGCTACACCTTC. It yields the protein CASSITGPYGYTF. Full variable domain (missing parts from reference TRBV7-2 and TRBJ1-2): GAGVSQSPSNKVTEKGKDVELRCDPISGHTALYWYRQSLGQGLEFLIYFQGNSAPDKSGLPSDRFSAERTGGSVSTLTIQRTQQEDSAVYLCASSITGPYGYTFGSGTRLTVV.

The chain joins TRBV6-5 to TRBJ2-5; no reliable D call. Matching the DNA end better, TRBJ2-7 makes the J call doubtful. The germline V gene encodes CDR1 MNHEY and CDR2 SVGAGI. The CDR3 extends over 13 amino acids. DNA for the CDR3: TGTGCCAGCAGTTTGGGCAGCTCCTACGAGCAGTACTTC. It is translated as CASSLGSSYEQYF.

The rearrangement links TRBV2 to TRBJ1-3; no clear D. There are 13 residues in the CDR3. CDR1 is SNHLY, CDR2 FYNNEI, per germline. Trimming removed 3 bases at V and 4 bases at J, with 7 bases between. CDR3 protein: CASSDHTGNTIYF. DNA of the CDR3: TGTGCCAGCAGTGATCACACCGGAAACACCATATATTTT.

The chain carries TRBV5-1 and TRBJ2-5; 8 positions match TRBD1. The CDR3 loop spans 14 amino acids. V was clipped by 4 bases and J by 2 bases; unmatched bases: 4. CDR1 and CDR2 from the germline V gene are SGHRS and YFSETQ. CDR3: CASSQGQAQETQYF. The CDR3 DNA reads as TGCGCCAGCAGCCAGGGACAGGCGCAAGAGACCCAGTACTTC.

J is TRBJ1-1 and V is TRBV5-1, with TRBD1 as a possible D gene (5 bases). V lost 4 bases, J lost 10 bases, and 17 bases lay in between. CDR1 SGHRS and CDR2 YFSETQ come from the germline V gene. The CDR3 is 13 residues long. The CDR3 is CASSLGGESAAFF. CDR3 nucleotides: TGCGCCAGCAGCCTGGGGGGGGAGAGCGCAGCTTTCTTT.

This chain uses TRBV5-6 with TRBJ2-1; maybe TRBD2 (6 bases). The length of the CDR3 is 16 residues. CDR1 SGHDT and CDR2 YYEEEE come from the germline V gene. Between the trimmed V and J ends, which lost 0 bases and 7 bases, there was a span of 17 bases. CDR3 sequence (DNA): TGTGCCAGCAGCTTGGGGTCGACTAGACGAACAAATGAGCAGTTCTTC. Its translation is CASSLGSTRRTNEQFF.

The chain couples TRBV20-1 to TRBJ1-1, with D possibly being TRBD1 (6 bases). Germline assignment: CDR1 DFQATT and CDR2 SNEGSKA (reference sequence). The CDR3 sequence is 11 residues long. The germline V and J ends were trimmed by 3 bases and 11 bases, with 13 bases remaining between them. The CDR3 region has the DNA TGCAGTGCTAGCCGACAGGATTCGGCTTTCTTT. Protein product: CSASRQDSAFF.

This clone has a handful of counts. The chain is built from TRBV6-1 and TRBJ2-3; TRBD2 is a possible D gene (6 bases). The CDR3 runs 14 residues. The germline CDR1 and CDR2 sequences are MNHNS and SASEGT. Trimming cost V 6 bases and J 2 bases, with 12 bases left between them. The CDR3 coding sequence is TGTGCCAGCAGCCTTAGCGGTAACACAGATACGCAGTATTTT. It codes for CASSLSGNTDTQYF.

This chain connects TRBV6-5 to TRBJ2-5, with 10 bases identical to TRBD2. Trimming took 2 bases from V and 5 from J; bases not matched to a gene: 8. Germline V gene sequence: CDR1 MNHEY, CDR2 SVGAGI. CDR3 length equals 16 residues. The CDR3 DNA reads TGTGCCAGCAGTTACGGTTCAGCGGGGGGGCGGGAGACCCAGTACTTC. It codes for CASSYGSAGGRETQYF.

This clone was seen just once. This chain connects TRBV6-1 to TRBJ2-7; 8 bases match TRBD2. The CDR3 spans 15 residues. Germline CDR1 is MNHNS and CDR2 is SASEGT. V lost 4 bases and J lost 2; bases outside the gene matches: 7. The CDR3 is CASSGNHGGAYEQYF. CDR3 sequence (DNA): TGTGCCAGCAGTGGTAACCACGGGGGGGCCTACGAGCAGTACTTC.

The V call is TRBV27, the J call TRBJ2-6, with 7 positions matching TRBD1. CDR3 length equals 16 residues. V gave up 5 bases and J gave up 0 bases; unmatched junction bases: 4. The germline V gene has CDR1 MNHEY and CDR2 SMNVEV (reference sequence). The CDR3 bases are TGTGCCAGCAGTGAGACAGGGCTCTCTGGGGCCAACGTCCTGACTTTC. Protein product: CASSETGLSGANVLTF.

This clone was detected only once. V is TRBV5-1 and J is TRBJ1-1, with 8 bases lining up with TRBD1. CDR1 SGHRS and CDR2 YFSETQ come from the germline V gene. The length of the CDR3 is 15 residues. The ends lost 0 bases at V and 4 bases at J; junction bases unmatched: 5. CDR3 amino acids: CASSLERTGGTEAFF. The CDR3 DNA is TGCGCCAGCAGCTTGGAGAGAACAGGGGGCACTGAAGCTTTCTTT.

The chain joins TRBV4-1 to TRBJ2-3; 14 bases are a match to TRBD2. Germline V gives CDR1 MGHRA, CDR2 YSYEKL. The CDR3 is 18 residues long. With 2 bases clipped from V and 0 bases from J, the junction kept 4 bases outside the gene matches. CDR3 protein: CASSQLWTSGGSTDTQYF. CDR3 coding DNA: TGCGCCAGCAGCCAACTGTGGACTAGCGGGGGGAGCACAGATACGCAGTATTTT.

This clone appeared a single time. The chain uses TRBV28 and TRBJ2-2; TRBD1 agrees at 7 bases. CDR3 size: 16 residues. Trimming at V came to 5 bases and at J to 4 bases, leaving 10 bases not matched to a gene. The V gene's germline CDR1 is MDHEN and CDR2 SYDVKM. CDR3 in DNA: TGTGCCAGCAGTCCTTCGACAGGGTTGAGCACCGGGGAGCTGTTTTTT. As protein: CASSPSTGLSTGELFF.

The J gene is TRBJ2-7, the V gene TRBV19; D is perhaps TRBD1 (5 bases). The CDR3 loop spans 15 amino acids. Trimming stripped 7 bases from V and 1 base from J, with 17 bases between. Germline CDR1 LNHDA, CDR2 SQIVND (reference sequence). The DNA for the CDR3 is TGTGCCAGTACCGCGCTGCCAGGGCGGTCCTACGAGCAGTACTTC. As protein: CASTALPGRSYEQYF.

The chain recombines TRBV10-2 with TRBJ1-1; 7 bases are a match to TRBD1. V shed 5 bases, J shed 1 base, and the junction held 10 bases outside the gene matches. Germline loops: CDR1 WSHSY, CDR2 SAAADI. The CDR3 is made up of 16 amino acids. The DNA of the CDR3 is TGCGCCAGCAGTTATATAGGGGGCCCATCGAACACTGAAGCTTTCTTT. Translated: CASSYIGGPSNTEAFF.

This sequence joins TRBV7-6 and TRBJ1-6; tentatively, D is TRBD1 (5 bases). Germline-derived CDR1 and CDR2 are SGHVS and FNYEAQ. The CDR3 has 13 amino acids. The ends were cut back, 5 bases at V and 9 bases at J, with 11 bases in the middle. This CDR3 reads CASSAREGSPLHF. The CDR3 bases are TGTGCCAGCAGCGCCAGGGAAGGTTCACCCCTCCACTTT.

The gene calls are TRBV29-1 and TRBJ2-3, with TRBD2 matching over 9 bases. After removal of 6 bases from V and 5 bases from J, the junction contained 9 bases not matched to a gene. CDR3 length: 14 residues. CDR1 SQVTM and CDR2 ANQGSEA come from the germline V gene. The CDR3 DNA sequence: TGCAGCGTGCTCACTAGCGGGTCCCGAGATACGCAGTATTTT. The encoded protein is CSVLTSGSRDTQYF.

This rearrangement joins TRBV6-5 to TRBJ2-1; D may be TRBD1 (5 bases). This CDR3 region has 13 residues. Germline-derived CDR1 and CDR2 are MNHEY and SVGAGI. Trimming shortened V by 2 bases and J by 8 bases, and 10 bases separated the two germline ends. The CDR3 reads CASSYGRVYEQFF. Written as DNA, the CDR3 is TGTGCCAGCAGTTACGGCAGGGTATATGAGCAGTTCTTC.

This chain links TRBV19 with TRBJ2-1; 10 nucleotides agree with TRBD2. The CDR3 has 17 amino acids. Germline V gene data show CDR1 as LNHDA and CDR2 as SQIVND (reference sequence). V lost 2 bases, J lost 7 bases, and 11 bases stayed unmatched. CDR3 DNA: TGTGCCAGTAGTATATTCTGGATAGCGGGGGGAGATAATGAGCAGTTCTTC. It is translated as CASSIFWIAGGDNEQFF. Looking up the rest from reference TRBV19 and TRBJ2-1 gives the full variable domain: DGGITQSPKYLFRKEGQNVTLSCEQNLNHDAMYWYRQDPGQGLRLIYYSQIVNDFQKGDIAEGYSVSREKKESFPLTVTSAQKNPTAFYLCASSIFWIAGGDNEQFFGPGTRLTVL.

The genes are TRBV5-1 and TRBJ1-1, with 10 bases fitting TRBD1. J gave up 5 bases and V 5 bases, and 0 bases lay outside the gene matches. This CDR3 comprises 12 residues. The germline gives CDR1 SGHRS, CDR2 YFSETQ. The CDR3 sequence: CASRGQGTEAFF. CDR3 nucleotides: TGCGCCAGCAGGGGACAGGGGACTGAAGCTTTCTTT. Full variable domain (remainder filled in from reference TRBV5-1 and TRBJ1-1): KAGVTQTPRYLIKTRGQQVTLSCSPISGHRSVSWYQQTPGQGLQFLFEYFSETQRNKGNFPGRFSGRQFSNSRSEMNVSTLELGDSALYLCASRGQGTEAFFGQGTRLTVV.